This T cell receptor beta chain derives from a study of early stage breast cancer tumors. Study details: Roughly 10-fold was the mean read coverage per sample.

Looked up from germline, CDR1 is LNHDA and CDR2 is SQIVND (reference sequence). The V and J ends lost 6 bases and 0 bases, in that order; junction bases with no gene match: 1. The length of the CDR3 is 15 residues. Each sample had two DNA replicates, 0.5 to 0.65 ug blood or about 1.5 ug tissue. The assay was immunoSEQ multiplex PCR, and TCRdb's table has in-frame clones only and misses some. The data contain about 58,000 clones, over 60% of them singletons. The V call is TRBV19, the J call TRBJ2-2, with 10 bases identical to TRBD2. This clonotype was sampled from a person aged 25 to 39 with breast cancer. Sequences were obtained from blood. Here the CDR3 reads CASSGLAANTGELFF. In DNA form, the CDR3 reads TGTGCCAGTAGCGGACTAGCGGCGAACACCGGGGAGCTGTTTTTT. The full variable domain, with the rest looked up from reference TRBV19 and TRBJ2-2, is DGGITQSPKYLFRKEGQNVTLSCEQNLNHDAMYWYRQDPGQGLRLIYYSQIVNDFQKGDIAEGYSVSREKKESFPLTVTSAQKNPTAFYLCASSGLAANTGELFFGEGSRLTVL.